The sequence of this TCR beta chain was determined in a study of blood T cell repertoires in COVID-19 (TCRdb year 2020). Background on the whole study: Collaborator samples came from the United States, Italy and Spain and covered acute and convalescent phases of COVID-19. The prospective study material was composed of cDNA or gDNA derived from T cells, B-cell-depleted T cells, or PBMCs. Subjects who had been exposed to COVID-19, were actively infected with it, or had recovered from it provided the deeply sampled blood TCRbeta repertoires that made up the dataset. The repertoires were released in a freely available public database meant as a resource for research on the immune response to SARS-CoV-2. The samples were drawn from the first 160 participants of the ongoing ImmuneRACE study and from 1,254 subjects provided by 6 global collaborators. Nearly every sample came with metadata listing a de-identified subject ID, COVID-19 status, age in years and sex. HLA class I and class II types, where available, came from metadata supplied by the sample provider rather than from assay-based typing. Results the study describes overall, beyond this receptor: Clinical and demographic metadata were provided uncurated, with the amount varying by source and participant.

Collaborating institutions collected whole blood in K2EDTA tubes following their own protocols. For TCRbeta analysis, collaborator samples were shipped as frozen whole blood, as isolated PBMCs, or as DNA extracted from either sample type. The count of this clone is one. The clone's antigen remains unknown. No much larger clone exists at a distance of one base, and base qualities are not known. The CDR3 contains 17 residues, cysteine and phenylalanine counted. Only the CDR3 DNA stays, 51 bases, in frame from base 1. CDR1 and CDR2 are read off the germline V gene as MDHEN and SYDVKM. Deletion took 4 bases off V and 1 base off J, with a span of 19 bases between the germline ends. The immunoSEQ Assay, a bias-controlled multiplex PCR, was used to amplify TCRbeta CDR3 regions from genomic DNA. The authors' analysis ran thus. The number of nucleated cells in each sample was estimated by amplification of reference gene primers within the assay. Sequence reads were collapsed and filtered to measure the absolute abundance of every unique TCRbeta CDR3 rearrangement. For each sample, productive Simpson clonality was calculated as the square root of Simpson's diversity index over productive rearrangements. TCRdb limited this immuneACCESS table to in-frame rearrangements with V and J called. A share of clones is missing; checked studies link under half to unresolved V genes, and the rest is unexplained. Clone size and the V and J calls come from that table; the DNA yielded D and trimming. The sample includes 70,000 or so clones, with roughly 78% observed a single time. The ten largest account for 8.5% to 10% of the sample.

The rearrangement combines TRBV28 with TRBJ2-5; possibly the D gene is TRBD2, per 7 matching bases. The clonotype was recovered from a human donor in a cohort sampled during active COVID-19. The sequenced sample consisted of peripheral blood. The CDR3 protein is CASSSPQGGGRQETQYF. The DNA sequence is TGTGCCAGCAGTTCTCCCCAAGGCGGGGGCCGCCAAGAGACCCAGTACTTC.